These T cell receptor beta chains were read from a single sample in a study of identical twins. TCRdb re-analysed the 5' RACE reads in MiXCR, keeping a single row per CDR3 protein. This sample carries hundreds of thousands of distinct CDR3 sequences, about 20% of them seen once, and the ten largest clones take roughly 14%. The sample also formed part of further work on T cells expressing NK-cell markers.

The sequencing sample was made of PBMCs. These receptors were taken from a woman under 30 in good health. CDR3s include the opening cysteine and the closing phenylalanine or tryptophan. The D gene is left open where the match is weak. Part of the rows lack a size; the others show once, few, many or a class for expanded clones.

V: TRBV7-9
size: few
D: -
J: TRBJ2-6
CDR3: CASSPLNVLTF
DNA: TGTGCCAGCAGCCCCCTCAACGTCCTGACTTTC

V: TRBV12-3/TRBV12-4
size: -
D: -
J: TRBJ2-7
CDR3: CASSPPPPNYEQYF
DNA: TGTGCCAGCAGCCCCCCACCCCCGAACTACGAGCAGTACTTC

V: TRBV11-2
size: few
D: -
J: TRBJ2-7
CDR3: CASSQHSLEFGISYEQYF
DNA: TGTGCCAGCAGCCAACACAGCTTAGAATTTGGGATCTCCTACGAGCAGTACTTC

V: TRBV5-1
size: -
D: TRBD2
J: TRBJ2-1
CDR3: CASSLTPAGGGNEQFF
DNA: TGCGCCAGCAGCTTGACACCCGCGGGGGGGGGCAATGAGCAGTTCTTC

V: TRBV9
size: -
D: -
J: TRBJ2-2
CDR3: CASSETAPGELFF
DNA: TGTGCCAGCAGCGAGACTGCCCCCGGGGAGCTGTTTTTT

V: TRBV24-1
size: -
D: -
J: TRBJ2-4
CDR3: CATSSIQQLAKNIQYF
DNA: TGTGCCACCAGTTCCATACAGCAGCTAGCCAAAAACATTCAGTACTTC

V: TRBV20-1
size: -
D: -
J: TRBJ1-5
CDR3: CSAGARSRNQPQHF
DNA: TGCAGTGCTGGGGCGCGGTCGCGCAATCAGCCCCAGCATTTT

V: TRBV6-2/TRBV6-3
size: -
D: -
J: TRBJ1-2
CDR3: CASKGSTYGYTF
DNA: TGTGCCAGCAAGGGATCCACCTATGGCTACACCTTC

V: TRBV5-1
size: few
D: -
J: TRBJ2-2
CDR3: CASSLGVRNTGELFF
DNA: TGCGCCAGCAGCTTGGGAGTTCGGAACACCGGGGAGCTGTTTTTT

V: TRBV12-3/TRBV12-4
size: -
D: -
J: TRBJ2-1
CDR3: CASEGGAPFNEQFF
DNA: TGTGCCTCCGAGGGGGGCGCCCCTTTCAATGAGCAGTTCTTC

V: TRBV12-3/TRBV12-4
size: many
D: -
J: TRBJ1-2
CDR3: CASSLGEDGYTF
DNA: TGTGCCAGCAGCCTAGGGGAAGATGGCTACACCTTC

V: TRBV12-3/TRBV12-4
size: -
D: TRBD2
J: TRBJ2-3
CDR3: CASSMTSGGGDTQYF
DNA: TGTGCCAGCAGTATGACTAGCGGAGGGGGAGATACGCAGTATTTT

V: TRBV11-1
size: few
D: -
J: TRBJ2-7
CDR3: CASSLGRGRGYEQYF
DNA: TGTGCCAGCAGCTTAGGCCGGGGCAGGGGCTACGAGCAGTACTTC

V: TRBV20-1
size: -
D: -
J: TRBJ2-5
CDR3: CSASPRLIQETQYF
DNA: TGCAGTGCTAGTCCCCGCCTAATCCAAGAGACCCAGTACTTC

V: TRBV5-1
size: -
D: -
J: TRBJ2-1
CDR3: CASSLVGSPGNEQFF
DNA: TGCGCCAGCAGCTTGGTCGGGAGCCCCGGGAATGAGCAGTTCTTC